The T cell receptor beta chain under discussion was sequenced for a study of beta chain features in type 1 diabetes. Expressed TCRB transcripts were sequenced because the entire RNA isolate underwent reverse transcription. Assay used: immunoSEQ multiplex PCR; TCRdb lists only in-frame clones, some missing. The sample comprises about 190,000 clones, about 7.9% of which are singletons, and under 0.6% rests with the top ten. Cell sorting via CD45RO/CCR7/CD25/CD127/CD95/CD27 was performed to obtain CD4+ naive, central memory, regulatory and stem cell-like memory cells. Germline CDR1 SEHNR, CDR2 FQNEAQ (reference sequence). J lost 6 bases, V lost 4 bases, and 7 bases had no gene match. The CDR3 loop spans 14 amino acids. Study observations and caveats: Type 1 diabetes patients showed a moderate but significant shortening of TCRB CDR3s in all four CD4+ subsets.

This clone was seen more than once but under ten times. What it binds is unknown. The specimen was central memory CD4+ T cells from blood. The genes are TRBV7-9 and TRBJ2-7; 9 bases map to TRBD1. The source of this sequence is a man between 18 and 35 years old with type 1 diabetes. CDR3 in DNA: TGTGCCAGCAGCTCCCAGAGACAGGGGGGCGAGCAGTACTTC. Amino acids: CASSSQRQGGEQYF. The full variable domain, with the rest looked up from reference TRBV7-9 and TRBJ2-7, is DTGVSQNPRHKITKRGQNVTFRCDPISEHNRLYWYRQTLGQGPEFLTYFQNEAQLEKSRLLSDRFSAERPKGSFSTLEIQRTEQGDSAMYLCASSSQRQGGEQYFGPGTRLTVT.